This T cell receptor (beta chain) comes out of a study of cytomegalovirus exposure and HLA in healthy donors. Unmatched junction bases numbered 15, after V lost 8 bases and J lost 9 bases. CDR3 length equals 15 residues. Per germline, CDR1 MDHEN and CDR2 SYDVKM. This clone was seen only once. The PCR ran on 60 Vbeta and 13 Jbeta primers. The assay was immunoSEQ multiplex PCR, and TCRdb's table has in-frame clones only and misses some. The repertoire holds approximately 97,000 clones, around 81% seen once, with 4.2% in the top ten. The sequencing sample was made of PBMCs. This chain uses TRBV28 with TRBJ2-1, with TRBD2 matching over 8 bases. The TCR was taken from a woman in her 70s in good health and CMV-seropositive. CDR3 in DNA: TGTGCCAGCGGCCGGGGGGCTAGCGGGTGGGGTGAGCAGTTCTTC. Its protein is CASGRGASGWGEQFF.